This entry lists 30 T cell receptor beta chains sequenced from one sample in a study of shared clonotypes between healthy human individuals. Terminally differentiated effector memory CD45RA+ cells were left out of the naive CD8 fraction, which was CD45RO-negative and positively selected for CCR7. Sequencing used immunoSEQ multiplex PCR; TCRdb keeps in-frame clones, though not all of them. The repertoire holds about 2.2 million clones, just over 90% seen once, with around 1.7% in the top ten. The sequenced sample consisted of naive CD8+ T cells from PBMCs. The receptors here all came from a young man in good health. Some clones in this sample may be carry-over from other donors' samples.

The chain joins TRBV2 to TRBJ2-5, with D possibly matching TRBD2 (6 bases). Germline V gene lookup returns CDR1 SNHLY and CDR2 FYNNEI. V was trimmed by 5 bases and J by 5 bases, leaving 12 bases between them. This CDR3 comprises 13 residues. The CDR3 bases are TGTGCCAGCAGTAACCCGGGAGAGGAGACCCAGTACTTC. The encoded protein is CASSNPGEETQYF.

The chain joins TRBV5-6 to TRBJ2-7; the D gene is possibly TRBD1 (6 bases). The CDR3 totals 13 residues. Germline CDR1 is SGHDT and CDR2 is YYEEEE. V was clipped by 1 base and J by 3 bases, with 8 bases between them. The CDR3 loop reads CASSLRRGYEQYF. CDR3 nucleotides: TGTGCCAGCAGCTTGCGCAGGGGCTACGAGCAGTACTTC. The complete variable domain, with remaining parts taken from reference TRBV5-6 and TRBJ2-7, reads DAGVTQSPTHLIKTRGQQVTLRCSPKSGHDTVSWYQQALGQGPQFIFQYYEEEERQRGNFPDRFSGHQFPNYSSELNVNALLLGDSALYLCASSLRRGYEQYFGPGTRLTVT.

This clone was seen once. V is TRBV15 and J is TRBJ2-5; TRBD1 agrees at 8 bases. There are 16 residues in the CDR3. Trimming removed 0 bases from V and 4 bases from J; junction bases left unmatched: 7. Germline CDR1 is LNHNV and CDR2 is YYDKDF (reference sequence). This CDR3 is CATSRDRRDRGETQYF. The CDR3 region has the DNA TGTGCCACCAGCAGAGATCGGCGTGACAGGGGAGAGACCCAGTACTTC. The complete variable domain, with remaining parts taken from reference TRBV15 and TRBJ2-5, reads DAMVIQNPRYQVTQFGKPVTLSCSQTLNHNVMYWYQQKSSQAPKLLFHYYDKDFNNEADTPDNFQSRRPNTSFCFLDIRSPGLGDTAMYLCATSRDRRDRGETQYFGPGTRLLVL.

This chain connects TRBV7-9 to TRBJ2-7; weak D call: TRBD2 (6 bases). The CDR3 runs 16 residues. CDR1 is SEHNR and CDR2 is FQNEAQ in the germline V gene (reference sequence). V was shortened by 6 bases and J by 3 bases, with 21 bases between the two germline ends. The chain's CDR3 is CASRPNSGTSIYEQYF. DNA of the CDR3: TGTGCCAGCAGACCTAATTCGGGAACTAGCATCTACGAGCAGTACTTC.

For this clone: This same CDR3 is encoded by further DNA sequences in the sample. The rearrangement joins TRBV20-1 to TRBJ2-7; no reliable D call. The CDR3 length is 11 residues. Germline CDR1 DFQATT, CDR2 SNEGSKA (reference sequence). V lost 3 bases to trimming and J lost 1 base, with 4 bases between them. The CDR3 loop reads CSASESYEQYF. CDR3 coding DNA: TGCAGTGCTAGCGAATCCTACGAGCAGTACTTC.

V gene TRBV28 combines with J gene TRBJ1-5; D gene uncertain. Germline-derived CDR1 and CDR2 are MDHEN and SYDVKM. The germline V and J ends were trimmed by 6 bases and 4 bases, with 10 bases remaining between them. The CDR3 is 13 amino acids. The CDR3 sequence: CASRSTGNQPQHF. CDR3 DNA: TGTGCCAGCAGGTCGACGGGTAATCAGCCCCAGCATTTT.

The chain recombines TRBV7-9 with TRBJ2-7; D is uncertain. Germline CDR1 reads SEHNR; CDR2 reads FQNEAQ (reference sequence). The CDR3 covers 12 residues. V was clipped by 7 bases and J by 1 base, with 8 bases between them. This CDR3 is CASMGISYEQYF. The CDR3 region has the DNA TGTGCCAGCATGGGTATTTCCTACGAGCAGTACTTC.

V and J are TRBV6-5 and TRBJ1-1; 8 positions agree with TRBD1. Germline V gives CDR1 MNHEY, CDR2 SVGAGI. V shed 4 bases, J shed 3 bases, and the junction held 10 bases outside the gene matches. The CDR3 runs to 16 residues. CDR3 loop: CASSLEQGDWDTEAFF. CDR3 DNA sequence: TGTGCCAGCAGTTTGGAACAGGGGGATTGGGACACTGAAGCTTTCTTT.

V is TRBV25-1 and J is TRBJ1-4; D is possibly TRBD1 (5 bases). The germline V gene encodes CDR1 MGHDK and CDR2 SYGVNS. V was cut by 3 bases and J by 5 bases, with 13 bases left in between. The CDR3 length is 15 residues. The CDR3 bases are TGTGCCAGCAGTGATTTCGGGACGGGCAATGAAAAACTGTTTTTT. It is translated as CASSDFGTGNEKLFF.

This clone was observed a single time. The rearrangement links TRBV7-2 to TRBJ2-3; 11 bases align to TRBD2. Germline values: CDR1 SGHTA, CDR2 FQGNSA. Germline trimming cut 6 bases from V and 1 base from J; bases unmatched to any gene: 9. This CDR3 region has 17 residues. The CDR3 reads CASSFKGLADRTDTQYF. The CDR3 DNA is TGTGCCAGCAGTTTTAAGGGACTAGCGGACCGCACAGATACGCAGTATTTT.

The rearrangement links TRBV9 to TRBJ2-1, with TRBD2 matching over 12 bases. Germline trimming cut 3 bases from V and 6 bases from J; bases unmatched to any gene: 7. This CDR3 has 16 amino acids. Germline assignment: CDR1 SGDLS and CDR2 YYNGEE. For the CDR3, the DNA is TGTGCCAGCAGCGACAGTCTAGCGGGAGGGGTCAATGAGCAGTTCTTC. It yields the protein CASSDSLAGGVNEQFF.

The J gene is TRBJ2-7, the V gene TRBV2, with TRBD1 as a possible D gene (6 bases). Trimming left V 3 bases short and J 5 bases short, with 20 bases between. The CDR3 spans 16 residues. Germline-derived CDR1 and CDR2 are SNHLY and FYNNEI. CDR3 nucleotide sequence: TGTGCCAGCAGTGACTTGGCCGAGACAGGCTCACACGAGCAGTACTTC. Translated, it gives CASSDLAETGSHEQYF.

This rearrangement joins TRBV11-2 to TRBJ2-4; D unresolved. The CDR3 totals 14 residues. Germline values: CDR1 SGHAT, CDR2 FQNNGV. Trimming stripped 3 bases from V and 1 base from J, with 7 bases between. The CDR3 sequence: CASSFRSAKNIQYF. Written as DNA, the CDR3 is TGTGCCAGCAGCTTCCGTTCGGCCAAAAACATTCAGTACTTC.

The chain uses TRBV7-9 and TRBJ1-4; perhaps TRBD1 as D (5 bases). The germline V gene has CDR1 SEHNR and CDR2 FQNEAQ (reference sequence). The CDR3 totals 15 residues. Trimming left V 1 base short and J 10 bases short, with 16 bases between. This chain's CDR3 is CASSLVAGQGRKLFF. As DNA, the CDR3 is TGTGCCAGCAGCTTAGTTGCAGGGCAAGGAAGAAAACTGTTTTTT. Drawing the rest from reference TRBV7-9 and TRBJ1-4, the complete variable domain is DTGVSQNPRHKITKRGQNVTFRCDPISEHNRLYWYRQTLGQGPEFLTYFQNEAQLEKSRLLSDRFSAERPKGSFSTLEIQRTEQGDSAMYLCASSLVAGQGRKLFFGSGTQLSVL.

The chain recombines TRBV27 with TRBJ2-3; 7 positions match TRBD1. The CDR3 sequence is 16 residues long. Germline V CDR1 and CDR2: MNHEY, SMNVEV (reference sequence). V dropped 5 bases and J dropped 4; count of bases not matched to a gene: 12. The CDR3, as DNA: TGTGCCAGCAGTCCCGCAAGGGGGCCCAGGGCAGATACGCAGTATTTT. Its translation is CASSPARGPRADTQYF.

The chain is built from TRBV14 and TRBJ1-2; D not resolved. V lost 6 bases to trimming and J lost 5 bases, with 10 bases between them. From germline, CDR1 is SGHDN and CDR2 FVKESK. The CDR3 contains 12 residues. As DNA, the CDR3 is TGTGCCAGCAGGCAGCTCGGGTATGGCTACACCTTC. Translation: CASRQLGYGYTF.

The chain combines TRBV2 with TRBJ1-1, with a weak D call TRBD1 (5 bases). V was trimmed by 3 bases and J by 4 bases, leaving 6 bases between them. Per the germline V gene, CDR1 is SNHLY and CDR2 is FYNNEI. The CDR3 loop spans 12 amino acids. CDR3 sequence (DNA): TGTGCCAGCAGTGAGGGGGTCACTGAAGCTTTCTTT. This encodes CASSEGVTEAFF.

The rearrangement links TRBV29-1 to TRBJ1-1; 8 bases are a match to TRBD1. The V gene's germline CDR1 is SQVTM and CDR2 ANQGSEA. CDR3 size: 15 residues. The ends lost 3 bases at V and 4 bases at J; junction bases unmatched: 10. As DNA, the CDR3 is TGCAGCGTTGATCCCAGGGGGCAGAGGGGCACTGAAGCTTTCTTT. Translating gives CSVDPRGQRGTEAFF. Full variable domain (outside the CDR3, taken from reference TRBV29-1 and TRBJ1-1): SAVISQKPSRDICQRGTSLTIQCQVDSQVTMMFWYRQQPGQSLTLIATANQGSEATYESGFVIDKFPISRPNLTFSTLTVSNMSPEDSSIYLCSVDPRGQRGTEAFFGQGTRLTVV.

CDR3 amino acids: CASSEFPRGGYEQYF. CDR3 nucleotides: TGTGCCAGCAGTGAATTCCCTAGGGGGGGTTACGAGCAGTACTTC. This chain joins TRBV6-1 and TRBJ2-7; possible D gene TRBD2, 7 bases. Germline CDR1 MNHNS, CDR2 SASEGT. V dropped 2 bases and J dropped 4 bases, with 15 bases sitting between them. The CDR3 loop spans 15 amino acids.

The rearrangement links TRBV5-1 to TRBJ2-1, with D uncertain. Germline V lookup: CDR1 SGHRS, CDR2 YFSETQ. The CDR3 length is 16 residues. Trimming removed 1 base at V and 10 bases at J, with 21 bases between. CDR3 in amino acids: CASSLSAAAPLDEQFF. CDR3 sequence (DNA): TGCGCCAGCAGCTTGAGTGCGGCAGCTCCTCTCGACGAGCAGTTCTTC.

The chain combines TRBV6-5 with TRBJ2-7, with D tentatively TRBD2 (6 bases). There are 15 residues in the CDR3. Germline assignment: CDR1 MNHEY and CDR2 SVGAGI. V lost 4 bases and J lost 0, with 13 bases in between. Written as DNA, the CDR3 is TGTGCCAGCAGTTCTACGGGGGAGATCTCCTACGAGCAGTACTTC. Its protein is CASSSTGEISYEQYF.

The V and J genes are TRBV30 and TRBJ2-3, with 10 bases matching TRBD2. Germline V gene data show CDR1 as GTSNPN and CDR2 as SVGIG (reference sequence). CDR3 length: 15 residues. The V segment lost 4 bases and the J segment 3 bases; nucleotides outside the gene matches: 7. In DNA, the CDR3 is TGTGCCTGGAAAAGGCTAGCGGGAGAAACAGATACGCAGTATTTT. It specifies CAWKRLAGETDTQYF.

The rearrangement links TRBV7-6 to TRBJ2-7; D call uncertain. Trimming stripped 1 base from V and 2 bases from J, with 6 bases between. Germline assignment: CDR1 SGHVS and CDR2 FNYEAQ. The CDR3 runs 13 residues. The CDR3 loop reads CASSLGATYEQYF. The CDR3 nucleotides are TGTGCCAGCAGCTTAGGGGCAACCTACGAGCAGTACTTC.

As DNA, the CDR3 is TGTGCCAGCAGCCGAGTCAGGGACTTGACCCAGGGCTACACCTTC. This gives the protein CASSRVRDLTQGYTF. This chain links TRBV14 with TRBJ1-2; D possibly corresponds to TRBD1 (5 bases). Germline V lookup: CDR1 SGHDN, CDR2 FVKESK. There are 15 residues in the CDR3. Trimming removed 4 bases from V and 8 bases from J, with 20 bases in between.

The chain joins TRBV5-4 to TRBJ2-7; 7 positions agree with TRBD2. The germline V gene has CDR1 SGHNT and CDR2 YYREEE (reference sequence). This CDR3 is built from 16 residues. V shed 7 bases, J shed 5 bases, and the junction held 18 bases outside the gene matches. CDR3 sequence (DNA): TGTGCCAGCCACACTCACTTTAGGGAGGGTGGAGACGAGCAGTACTTC. Protein product: CASHTHFREGGDEQYF.

The J gene is TRBJ2-1, the V gene TRBV4-1; 11 bases align to TRBD2. This CDR3 region has 18 residues. CDR1 MGHRA and CDR2 YSYEKL come from the germline V gene. V lost 4 bases, J lost 7 bases, and 15 bases stayed unmatched. CDR3 DNA: TGCGCCAGCAGCCCCTTATTGGTAGCGGGAGGGCCTCGGAATGAGCAGTTCTTC. Amino acid sequence: CASSPLLVAGGPRNEQFF.

V and J are TRBV7-9 and TRBJ2-1; no reliable D call. Germline loops: CDR1 SEHNR, CDR2 FQNEAQ (reference sequence). The V end lost 1 base, the J end lost 7 bases, and 8 bases lay between the germline ends. The CDR3 is 13 residues long. The CDR3 protein is CASSLGSENEQFF. As DNA, the CDR3 is TGTGCCAGCAGCTTAGGATCAGAGAATGAGCAGTTCTTC.

J is TRBJ2-3 and V is TRBV13, with D perhaps TRBD2 (6 bases). Germline-derived CDR1 and CDR2 are PRHDT and FYEKMQ (reference sequence). This CDR3 comprises 13 residues. V was shortened by 1 base and J by 14 bases, with 16 bases between the two germline ends. CDR3 in DNA: TGTGCCAGCAGCTTAGCCCGGCCTAGCGACCCGTATTTT. Protein sequence: CASSLARPSDPYF. Filled out from reference TRBV13 and TRBJ2-3, the complete variable domain reads AAGVIQSPRHLIKEKRETATLKCYPIPRHDTVYWYQQGPGQDPQFLISFYEKMQSDKGSIPDRFSAQQFSDYHSELNMSSLELGDSALYFCASSLARPSDPYFGPGTRLTVL.

The J gene is TRBJ1-2, the V gene TRBV29-1; no clear D. This CDR3 comprises 13 residues. The V and J ends lost 5 bases and 0 bases respectively, with 10 bases between them. Germline V gene lookup returns CDR1 SQVTM and CDR2 ANQGSEA. CDR3 residues: CSVREGTNYGYTF. The CDR3 DNA reads TGCAGCGTTAGGGAGGGAACTAACTATGGCTACACCTTC.

This clone has just one count. This sequence joins TRBV5-1 and TRBJ2-1; no reliable D call. V was clipped by 5 bases and J by 10 bases, with 10 bases between them. The CDR3 runs 11 residues. Germline CDR1 and CDR2: SGHRS and YFSETQ. CDR3 in amino acids: CASRGNLEQFF. The CDR3 coding sequence is TGCGCCAGCAGGGGGAATCTCGAGCAGTTCTTC.